Listed below are T cell receptor beta chains from one sample, sequenced in a study of blood T cell repertoires in COVID-19. Produced via immunoSEQ multiplex PCR; TCRdb's table is partial and in-frame only. The sample records 150,000 to 200,000 clones, 78% being singletons. Sequencing input: peripheral blood. All receptors come from a woman of 80 years or more with acute or convalescent COVID-19. The CDR3 runs from the conserved cysteine through the conserved F or W. The D gene is left open where the match is weak. Some rows have no size entry. The others give once, few or many, or a class for an expanded clone.

D	J	V	size	DNA	CDR3
TRBD1	TRBJ2-1	TRBV7-2	NA	TGTGCCAGCAGCCCCGGGACAGGGGCCTACAATGAGCAGTTCTTC	CASSPGTGAYNEQFF
NA	TRBJ2-7	TRBV28	NA	TGTGCCAGCGCCAGTTTGGGAAGGGGTGGGGATAACTACGAGCAGTACTTC	CASASLGRGGDNYEQYF
TRBD1	TRBJ1-1	TRBV28	NA	TGTGCCAGCGCACACTCGGGGACAGGGAACACTGAAGCTTTCTTT	CASAHSGTGNTEAFF
NA	TRBJ2-6	TRBV25-1	NA	TGTGCCAGCAGTGACCCGGGACACCCAAGCTCTGGGGCCAACGTCCTGACTTTC	CASSDPGHPSSGANVLTF
NA	TRBJ1-1	TRBV5-1	NA	TGCGCCAGCAGCTTGGGGGCGTTAGGGGACACTGAAGCTTTCTTT	CASSLGALGDTEAFF
TRBD1	TRBJ1-2	TRBV2	many	TGTGCCACCCAGGGACAGTCTAACTATGGCTACACCTTC	CATQGQSNYGYTF
TRBD1	TRBJ2-2	TRBV7-9	few	TGTGCCAGCAGCTCGGGACAGTCGAACACCGGGGAGCTGTTTTTT	CASSSGQSNTGELFF
TRBD1	TRBJ1-5	TRBV19	NA	TGTGCCAGTAGTGTGACAGGGGGCTATCAGCCCCAGCATTTT	CASSVTGGYQPQHF
NA	TRBJ2-7	TRBV6-5	NA	TGTGCCAGCAGTTCTGACAGGACATACGAGCAGTACTTC	CASSSDRTYEQYF
NA	TRBJ1-2	TRBV6-4	NA	TGTGCCAGCAGTGACTCCGACAGAGGCTACACCTTC	CASSDSDRGYTF
TRBD1	TRBJ2-7	TRBV5-6	once	TGTGCCAGCAGCTTGGACAGGGGGTACGAGCAGTACTTC	CASSLDRGYEQYF
TRBD1	TRBJ2-2	TRBV29-1	NA	TGCAGCGTTGGGGGCGGACAGGTGGGCACCGGGGAGCTGTTTTTT	CSVGGGQVGTGELFF
TRBD2	TRBJ2-1	TRBV6-6	NA	TGTGCCAGCAGTCCCTTGAGGGCGGGAGGGGACAATGAGCAGTTCTTC	CASSPLRAGGDNEQFF
TRBD2	TRBJ2-5	TRBV4-1	NA	TGCGCCAGCAGCCAAGATGGCGGACTAGCGGTGGAGACCCAGTACTTC	CASSQDGGLAVETQYF
TRBD1	TRBJ1-2	TRBV3-1/TRBV3-2	once	TGTGCCAGCAGCCGGGGACAGGGGGGGACCTATGGCTACACCTTC	CASSRGQGGTYGYTF
TRBD2	TRBJ2-2	TRBV3-1/TRBV3-2	NA	TGTGCCAGCAGCCAAGATCTACTAGCGGGGAACACCGGGGAGCTGTTTTTT	CASSQDLLAGNTGELFF
TRBD1	TRBJ1-4	TRBV5-1	NA	TGCGCCAGCAGCTTGGGGGACAGGGGTAATGAAAAACTGTTTTTT	CASSLGDRGNEKLFF
TRBD2	TRBJ2-1	TRBV27	few	TGTGCCAGCAGCCGTAGACTAGCGGGCAGGTCCTACAATGAGCAGTTCTTC	CASSRRLAGRSYNEQFF